This T cell receptor beta chain came from a study of T-cell memory formation after mild COVID-19. Study-wide background: The two donors had largely donor-specific TCR clusters. Findings and caveats of the study: Prior to infection, memory already included some responding clones, suggesting cross-reactive memory joined. Among clones contracting day 15 to 85, CD4/CD8 was balanced, whereas later expanders leaned CD4+. Unconfirmed was the SARS-CoV-2 specificity of second-wave clones that peaked on day 37.

A single record per CDR3 protein comes from TCRdb applying MiXCR to the 5' RACE reads. This sample has fewer than 350,000 distinct CDR3 sequences, with about 16% found just once. This clonotype is a singleton in its sample. The antigen remains unidentified. J was trimmed by 4 bases and V by 2 bases; bases with no gene match: 13. Germline CDR1 is SGHDT and CDR2 is YYEEEE. This CDR3 is 17 amino acids long. This TCR was recovered from a young man who had mild COVID-19 (a few samples of this study predate the infection). Cell type and time point are not known. Sequencing was carried out using PBMCs or a T cell subset sorted from them (not recorded which). J is TRBJ1-1 and V is TRBV5-6; TRBD1 aligns across 8 bases. The CDR3 spells CASSLVGQGRWGTEAFF. CDR3 DNA sequence: TGTGCCAGCAGCTTAGTTGGACAGGGTAGATGGGGCACTGAAGCTTTCTTT. Combining the CDR3 with reference TRBV5-6 and TRBJ1-1 gives the whole variable domain DAGVTQSPTHLIKTRGQQVTLRCSPKSGHDTVSWYQQALGQGPQFIFQYYEEEERQRGNFPDRFSGHQFPNYSSELNVNALLLGDSALYLCASSLVGQGRWGTEAFFGQGTRLTVV.